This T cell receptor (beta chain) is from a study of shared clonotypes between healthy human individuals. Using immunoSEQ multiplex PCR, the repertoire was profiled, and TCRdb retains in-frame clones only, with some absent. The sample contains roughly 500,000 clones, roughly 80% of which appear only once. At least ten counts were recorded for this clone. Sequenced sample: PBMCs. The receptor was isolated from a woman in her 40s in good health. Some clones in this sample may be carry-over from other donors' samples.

The DNA for the CDR3 is TGCGCCAGCAGCCAAGAGGAGACCAGGGGGCTAGGCACCGGGGAGCTGTTTTTT. It is translated as CASSQEETRGLGTGELFF. V gene TRBV4-3 combines with J gene TRBJ2-2; TRBD1 matches at 8 bases. The ends lost 0 bases at V and 4 bases at J; junction bases unmatched: 10. The V gene's germline CDR1 is LGHNA and CDR2 YSLEER. The CDR3 covers 18 residues.